The rows below give T cell receptor beta chains drawn from one sample of a study of blood T cell repertoires in COVID-19. Profiled with immunoSEQ multiplex PCR; TCRdb holds only in-frame clones, not every one. This table holds approximately 130,000 clones, around four fifths found once. Material: peripheral blood. Receptors were obtained from a human donor in a cohort sampled during active COVID-19. The CDR3 runs from the conserved cysteine through the conserved F or W. The order of the fields is J gene, D gene, clone size, V gene, CDR3 protein, CDR3 DNA. D genes are given only for firm matches. For some rows the clone size is stated as once, few or many, or as a class when expanded; others skip it.

TRBJ2-2 | NA | NA | TRBV20-1 | CSAYSGGELFF | TGCAGTGCATACTCCGGCGGGGAGCTGTTTTTT
TRBJ2-1 | NA | NA | TRBV19 | CASSLASAPGNEQFF | TGTGCCAGTAGTCTAGCTAGCGCCCCTGGGAATGAGCAGTTCTTC
TRBJ2-2 | TRBD1 | NA | TRBV6-2/TRBV6-3 | CASSMPHRGTGELFF | TGTGCCAGCAGTATGCCCCACAGGGGAACCGGGGAGCTGTTTTTT
TRBJ2-7 | TRBD2 | once | TRBV11-2 | CASSPGTSGGREQYF | TGTGCCAGCAGTCCCGGGACTAGCGGGGGCCGCGAGCAGTACTTC
TRBJ1-3 | NA | NA | TRBV6-2/TRBV6-3 | CASSYTDSGNTIYF | TGTGCCAGCAGTTACACCGACAGCGGAAACACCATATATTTT
TRBJ1-2 | NA | once | TRBV3-1/TRBV3-2 | CASSQSVSMERHGYTF | TGTGCCAGCAGCCAATCGGTTTCCATGGAGAGGCATGGCTACACCTTC
TRBJ1-2 | NA | once | TRBV5-4 | CASRQDWGESYGYTF | TGTGCCAGCAGGCAAGACTGGGGGGAGAGCTATGGCTACACCTTC
TRBJ1-5 | NA | few | TRBV10-3 | CAIGSGYGNQPQHF | TGTGCCATCGGGTCGGGGTATGGCAATCAGCCCCAGCATTTT
TRBJ2-2 | NA | NA | TRBV7-9 | CASSRLGSNTGELFF | TGTGCCAGCAGCCGGCTGGGGAGTAACACCGGGGAGCTGTTTTTT
TRBJ2-7 | TRBD2 | NA | TRBV9 | CASSPSGGLATHEQYF | TGTGCCAGCAGCCCCTCAGGGGGACTAGCCACCCACGAGCAGTACTTC
TRBJ2-5 | NA | NA | TRBV12-3/TRBV12-4 | CASGAGERETQYF | TGTGCCAGCGGGGCAGGGGAAAGAGAGACCCAGTACTTC
TRBJ2-7 | TRBD1 | NA | TRBV18 | CASSPLGQQSYEQYF | TGTGCCAGCTCACCATTGGGACAGCAATCCTACGAGCAGTACTTC
TRBJ2-7 | TRBD1 | NA | TRBV28 | CASSEYRQGAYEQYF | TGTGCCAGCAGCGAATACAGACAGGGAGCCTACGAGCAGTACTTC
TRBJ2-2 | NA | once | TRBV9 | CASSVHRVNTGELFF | TGTGCCAGCAGCGTACACAGGGTCAACACCGGGGAGCTGTTTTTT
TRBJ2-1 | NA | NA | TRBV7-3 | CASSSTVGEQFF | TGTGCCAGCAGCTCCACCGTCGGGGAGCAGTTCTTC
TRBJ1-3 | NA | NA | TRBV11-2 | CASSLFRSPQGAGNTIYF | TGTGCCAGCAGCTTATTTCGGTCCCCTCAGGGCGCTGGAAACACCATATATTTT
TRBJ2-2 | TRBD2 | NA | TRBV7-9 | CASSEPISGGNTGELFF | TGTGCCAGCAGCGAGCCGATTAGCGGGGGGAACACCGGGGAGCTGTTTTTT
TRBJ2-7 | NA | NA | TRBV7-9 | CASSLAHGEAQYF | TGTGCCAGCAGCTTAGCGCACGGGGAAGCGCAGTACTTC
TRBJ1-5 | NA | few | TRBV24-1 | CATSAGDRGDQPQHF | TGTGCCACCAGTGCAGGGGATCGTGGGGATCAGCCCCAGCATTTT
TRBJ1-6 | NA | NA | TRBV3-1/TRBV3-2 | CASSQEERFSPLHF | TGTGCCAGCAGCCAAGAAGAGAGGTTTTCACCCCTCCACTTT